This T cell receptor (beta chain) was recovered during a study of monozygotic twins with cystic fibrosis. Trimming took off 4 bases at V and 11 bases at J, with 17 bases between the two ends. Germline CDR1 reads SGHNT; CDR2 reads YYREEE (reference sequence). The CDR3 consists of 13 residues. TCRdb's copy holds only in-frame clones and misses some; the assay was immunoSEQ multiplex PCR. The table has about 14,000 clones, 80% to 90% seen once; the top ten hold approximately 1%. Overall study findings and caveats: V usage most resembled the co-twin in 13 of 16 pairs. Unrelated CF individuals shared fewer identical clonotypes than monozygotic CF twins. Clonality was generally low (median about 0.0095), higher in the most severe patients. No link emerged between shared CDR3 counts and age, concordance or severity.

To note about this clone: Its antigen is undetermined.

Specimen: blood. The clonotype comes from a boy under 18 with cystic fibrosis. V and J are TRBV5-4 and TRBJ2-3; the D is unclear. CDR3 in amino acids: CASSTIEERGQYF. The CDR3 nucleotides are TGTGCCAGCAGCACCATAGAAGAACGTGGGCAGTATTTT.